This T cell receptor (beta chain) was profiled in a study of OX40 agonist ivuxolimab in advanced cancers. Whole-study context: Those enrolled were 82.7% male, with a mean age of around 60 years and ages from roughly 20 to 85.

The CDR3 has 13 residues. The ends were cut back, 8 bases at V and 0 bases at J, with 9 bases in the middle. Germline V lookup: CDR1 SNHLY, CDR2 FYNNEI. Using immunoSEQ multiplex PCR, the repertoire was profiled, and TCRdb retains in-frame clones only, with some absent. The sample records 75,000 to 100,000 clones, approximately 84% being singletons. For this clone: The antigen remains undetermined.

Study-level results: Researchers report that CD8+ T cells had, on average, more expanded clones than CD4+. Clonal expansion among partial responders at 0.1-3.0 mg/kg ranked near the lowest.

The V gene is TRBV2, the J gene TRBJ2-3; D is ambiguous. The sample was CD4+ or CD8+ T cells sorted from blood, taken in a trial of the OX40 agonist ivuxolimab. This TCR came from an adult with an advanced solid tumor such as melanoma, head and neck, liver or kidney cancer. In nucleotides, the CDR3 is TGTGCCAGCGGTCAGAGTAGCACAGATACGCAGTATTTT. Its translation: CASGQSSTDTQYF.